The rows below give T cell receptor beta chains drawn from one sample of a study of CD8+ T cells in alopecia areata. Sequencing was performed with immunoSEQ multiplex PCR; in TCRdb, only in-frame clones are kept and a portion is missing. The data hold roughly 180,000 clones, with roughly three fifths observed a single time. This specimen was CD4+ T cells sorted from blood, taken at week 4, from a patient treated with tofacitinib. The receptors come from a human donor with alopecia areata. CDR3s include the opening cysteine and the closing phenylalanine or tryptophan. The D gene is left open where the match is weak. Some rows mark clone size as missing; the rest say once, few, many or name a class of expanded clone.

CDR3aa: CASSPHPGGQGTGNTIYF
CDR3nt: TGTGCCAGCAGCCCCCACCCAGGGGGACAGGGGACTGGAAACACCATATATTTT
d_gene: TRBD1
abundance: NA
j_gene: TRBJ1-3
v_gene: TRBV7-9

CDR3aa: CASRSRMISYEQYF
CDR3nt: TGCGCCAGCAGGAGCAGAATGATCTCCTACGAGCAGTACTTC
d_gene: NA
abundance: NA
j_gene: TRBJ2-7
v_gene: TRBV5-1

CDR3aa: CASSGLVDTAFF
CDR3nt: TGTGCCAGCAGTGGGCTCGTTGATACGGCTTTCTTT
d_gene: NA
abundance: NA
j_gene: TRBJ1-1
v_gene: TRBV2

CDR3aa: CAWSAKTGASSPLHF
CDR3nt: TGTGCCTGGAGTGCGAAGACAGGGGCGAGTTCACCCCTCCACTTT
d_gene: TRBD1
abundance: NA
j_gene: TRBJ1-6
v_gene: TRBV30

CDR3aa: CASSLVGGDWADRDGYTF
CDR3nt: TGTGCCAGCAGCTTAGTAGGGGGAGACTGGGCGGATCGGGATGGCTACACCTTC
d_gene: NA
abundance: NA
j_gene: TRBJ1-2
v_gene: TRBV7-9

CDR3aa: CASSIVMNTEAFF
CDR3nt: TGTGCCAGTAGTATAGTCATGAACACTGAAGCTTTCTTT
d_gene: NA
abundance: few
j_gene: TRBJ1-1
v_gene: TRBV19

CDR3aa: CSVRTGVWGKLFF
CDR3nt: TGCAGCGTGCGGACAGGGGTTTGGGGAAAACTGTTTTTT
d_gene: TRBD1
abundance: NA
j_gene: TRBJ1-4
v_gene: TRBV29-1

CDR3aa: CASSLYRGGNYGYTF
CDR3nt: TGTGCCAGCAGCTTATACAGGGGCGGCAACTATGGCTACACCTTC
d_gene: TRBD1
abundance: NA
j_gene: TRBJ1-2
v_gene: TRBV7-9

CDR3aa: CASSLDFRAGNTIYF
CDR3nt: TGTGCCAGCAGCTTGGATTTCCGAGCGGGAAACACCATATATTTT
d_gene: NA
abundance: NA
j_gene: TRBJ1-3
v_gene: TRBV5-6

CDR3aa: CASSERQGRGEKLFF
CDR3nt: TGTGCCAGCAGTGAACGGCAGGGCCGAGGGGAAAAACTGTTTTTT
d_gene: NA
abundance: NA
j_gene: TRBJ1-4
v_gene: TRBV2

CDR3aa: CSVGTGRNQPQHF
CDR3nt: TGCAGCGTTGGGACAGGGAGAAACCAGCCCCAGCATTTT
d_gene: TRBD1
abundance: few
j_gene: TRBJ1-5
v_gene: TRBV29-1

CDR3aa: CASSPDRSNEQFF
CDR3nt: TGCGCCAGCAGCCCGGACAGGTCCAATGAGCAGTTCTTC
d_gene: TRBD1
abundance: NA
j_gene: TRBJ2-1
v_gene: TRBV5-1

CDR3aa: CASSNSGANVLTF
CDR3nt: TGTGCCAGCAGTAACTCTGGGGCCAACGTCCTGACTTTC
d_gene: NA
abundance: few
j_gene: TRBJ2-6
v_gene: TRBV6-1

CDR3aa: CAWGKATRRGPGELFF
CDR3nt: TGTGCCTGGGGTAAAGCGACCCGCCGCGGACCCGGGGAGCTGTTTTTT
d_gene: NA
abundance: NA
j_gene: TRBJ2-2
v_gene: TRBV30

CDR3aa: CASSQDNQPQHF
CDR3nt: TGCGCCAGCAGCCAAGATAATCAGCCCCAGCATTTT
d_gene: NA
abundance: few
j_gene: TRBJ1-5
v_gene: TRBV4-1

CDR3aa: CASSPGGQETQYF
CDR3nt: TGTGCCAGCTCACCGGGGGGCCAAGAGACCCAGTACTTC
d_gene: NA
abundance: few
j_gene: TRBJ2-5
v_gene: TRBV18

CDR3aa: CASNPSGNTEAFF
CDR3nt: TGTGCCAGCAATCCGTCGGGGAACACTGAAGCTTTCTTT
d_gene: NA
abundance: few
j_gene: TRBJ1-1
v_gene: TRBV6-6

CDR3aa: CAISHKGTGHNEQFF
CDR3nt: TGTGCCATCAGTCACAAGGGGACAGGACACAATGAGCAGTTCTTC
d_gene: TRBD1
abundance: few
j_gene: TRBJ2-1
v_gene: TRBV10-3

CDR3aa: CASSLATDTQYF
CDR3nt: TGCGCCAGCAGCTTGGCCACAGATACGCAGTATTTT
d_gene: NA
abundance: few
j_gene: TRBJ2-3
v_gene: TRBV5-1

CDR3aa: CASSLGLAVNNEQFF
CDR3nt: TGCGCCAGCAGCCTAGGACTAGCCGTTAACAATGAGCAGTTCTTC
d_gene: TRBD2
abundance: NA
j_gene: TRBJ2-1
v_gene: TRBV5-1

CDR3aa: CASSVVSGNTEAFF
CDR3nt: TGTGCCAGCAGCGTAGTATCAGGGAACACTGAAGCTTTCTTT
d_gene: NA
abundance: few
j_gene: TRBJ1-1
v_gene: TRBV9

CDR3aa: CASSPRGPGNTGELFF
CDR3nt: TGTGCCAGCAGCCCCAGGGGGCCAGGGAACACCGGGGAGCTGTTTTTT
d_gene: TRBD1
abundance: few
j_gene: TRBJ2-2
v_gene: TRBV7-2

CDR3aa: CASSYGGNYEQYF
CDR3nt: TGTGCCAGCAGTTACGGCGGAAACTACGAGCAGTACTTC
d_gene: NA
abundance: NA
j_gene: TRBJ2-7
v_gene: TRBV6-5

CDR3aa: CASSLGPATSGNTIYF
CDR3nt: TGCGCCAGCAGCTTGGGGCCAGCGACCTCTGGAAACACCATATATTTT
d_gene: NA
abundance: NA
j_gene: TRBJ1-3
v_gene: TRBV5-1

CDR3aa: CSVEDPPTGAGYTF
CDR3nt: TGCAGCGTTGAAGATCCACCGACAGGGGCTGGCTACACCTTC
d_gene: TRBD1
abundance: NA
j_gene: TRBJ1-2
v_gene: TRBV29-1

CDR3aa: CASSLVGVPEETQYF
CDR3nt: TGTGCCAGCAGCTTAGTAGGGGTACCGGAGGAGACCCAGTACTTC
d_gene: NA
abundance: NA
j_gene: TRBJ2-5
v_gene: TRBV7-9

CDR3aa: CASSYWTLSGVTGELFF
CDR3nt: TGTGCCAGCAGTTATTGGACTCTTAGCGGGGTCACCGGGGAGCTGTTTTTT
d_gene: TRBD2
abundance: NA
j_gene: TRBJ2-2
v_gene: TRBV28

CDR3aa: CASSMDSNYGYTF
CDR3nt: TGTGCCAGCAGCATGGACAGTAACTATGGCTACACCTTC
d_gene: NA
abundance: NA
j_gene: TRBJ1-2
v_gene: TRBV9

CDR3aa: CASSLSGPQETQYF
CDR3nt: TGTGCCAGCAGCTTATCGGGCCCTCAAGAGACCCAGTACTTC
d_gene: NA
abundance: few
j_gene: TRBJ2-5
v_gene: TRBV7-2

CDR3aa: CASSLQGIATQYF
CDR3nt: TGTGCCAGCAGCTTACAGGGTATTGCGACCCAGTACTTC
d_gene: NA
abundance: NA
j_gene: TRBJ2-5
v_gene: TRBV7-2

CDR3aa: CASNPDSSGANVLTF
CDR3nt: TGCGCCAGCAACCCGGACAGCTCTGGGGCCAACGTCCTGACTTTC
d_gene: NA
abundance: medium-sized
j_gene: TRBJ2-6
v_gene: TRBV5-1

CDR3aa: CASSEYQPQHF
CDR3nt: TGTGCCAGCAGTGAATATCAGCCCCAGCATTTT
d_gene: NA
abundance: NA
j_gene: TRBJ1-5
v_gene: TRBV6-1

CDR3aa: CAWNRGVYYGYTF
CDR3nt: TGTGCCTGGAACCGGGGAGTTTACTATGGCTACACCTTC
d_gene: NA
abundance: NA
j_gene: TRBJ1-2
v_gene: TRBV30

CDR3aa: CSVDEGANTGELFF
CDR3nt: TGCAGCGTTGATGAGGGGGCGAACACCGGGGAGCTGTTTTTT
d_gene: NA
abundance: NA
j_gene: TRBJ2-2
v_gene: TRBV29-1

CDR3aa: CASISPLGGYTF
CDR3nt: TGTGCCAGCATTTCACCCCTGGGTGGCTACACCTTC
d_gene: NA
abundance: NA
j_gene: TRBJ1-2
v_gene: TRBV27

CDR3aa: CSVERPSGGLYNEQFF
CDR3nt: TGCAGCGTTGAAAGACCTAGCGGGGGCCTCTACAATGAGCAGTTCTTC
d_gene: TRBD2
abundance: few
j_gene: TRBJ2-1
v_gene: TRBV29-1

CDR3aa: CASSLRLTSGGNEQFF
CDR3nt: TGTGCCAGCAGCTTGCGCCTGACTAGCGGGGGAAATGAGCAGTTCTTC
d_gene: TRBD2
abundance: few
j_gene: TRBJ2-1
v_gene: TRBV5-4

CDR3aa: CAWSVRGRYSPLHF
CDR3nt: TGTGCCTGGAGTGTACGAGGCAGATATTCACCCCTCCACTTT
d_gene: NA
abundance: NA
j_gene: TRBJ1-6
v_gene: TRBV30

CDR3aa: CASKEQGLATNEKLFF
CDR3nt: TGTGCCAGCAAGGAACAGGGGCTCGCAACTAATGAAAAACTGTTTTTT
d_gene: TRBD1
abundance: once
j_gene: TRBJ1-4
v_gene: TRBV5-3

CDR3aa: CASSLDPVNSGANVLTF
CDR3nt: TGTGCCAGCAGCTTGGACCCAGTAAACTCTGGGGCCAACGTCCTGACTTTC
d_gene: NA
abundance: NA
j_gene: TRBJ2-6
v_gene: TRBV5-4

CDR3aa: CASSPSAGDEQYF
CDR3nt: TGTGCCAGCAGCCCTAGCGCCGGGGACGAGCAGTACTTC
d_gene: NA
abundance: NA
j_gene: TRBJ2-7
v_gene: TRBV7-3

CDR3aa: CASRPGTALIEQYF
CDR3nt: TGTGCCAGCAGGCCCGGGACAGCCCTCATCGAGCAGTACTTC
d_gene: TRBD1
abundance: few
j_gene: TRBJ2-7
v_gene: TRBV28

CDR3aa: CASSPGGLATGELFF
CDR3nt: TGTGCCAGCAGCCCGGGGGGGCTGGCCACCGGGGAGCTGTTTTTT
d_gene: TRBD2
abundance: few
j_gene: TRBJ2-2
v_gene: TRBV4-2

CDR3aa: CSGRQGEETQYF
CDR3nt: TGCAGCGGCAGACAGGGGGAAGAGACCCAGTACTTC
d_gene: TRBD1
abundance: NA
j_gene: TRBJ2-5
v_gene: TRBV29-1